The present entry profiles one T cell receptor beta chain with its context. The data are from a study of Graves' ophthalmopathy and Graves' hyperthyroidism. V was trimmed by 8 bases and J by 0 bases, leaving 11 bases between them. The V gene's germline CDR1 is MNHNS and CDR2 SASEGT. This CDR3 is 14 amino acids long. Researchers took RNA transcripts and amplified TCR beta CDR3 regions from them. Second-round multiplex PCR came after a first-round RT-PCR that employed HTBI primers. From the multiplex PCR reads, TCRdb called clonotypes with MiXCR, one entry per CDR3 protein. This table holds hundreds of thousands of distinct CDR3 sequences, 15% found once.

The chain links TRBV6-1 to TRBJ1-5; D is uncertain. The sequence was collected from a young woman with stable Graves' hyperthyroidism. The specimen sequenced was peripheral blood. In nucleotides, the CDR3 is TGTGCCAGCGGAGACGGACGTAGCAATCAGCCCCAGCATTTT. This translates into CASGDGRSNQPQHF.